The 11 T cell receptor beta chains below were found in one sample sequenced in a study of blood T cell repertoires in COVID-19. The table came from immunoSEQ multiplex PCR; TCRdb's copy has only in-frame clones and leaves some out. The sample contains some 130,000 clones, approximately 83% of which appear only once. Source material: peripheral blood. These receptor sequences come from a man in his forties or fifties with active or convalescent COVID-19.

The V call is TRBV7-9, the J call TRBJ2-7; 11 bases fit TRBD1. The ends lost 1 base at V and 4 bases at J; junction bases unmatched: 6. Germline loops: CDR1 SEHNR, CDR2 FQNEAQ (reference sequence). The CDR3 has 16 amino acids. CDR3 DNA sequence: TGTGCCAGCAGCTTAGGGGTAGGACAGGGGGCTTACGAGCAGTACTTC. This encodes CASSLGVGQGAYEQYF.

The chain recombines TRBV6-2 or TRBV6-3 with TRBJ1-4; 9 nucleotides agree with TRBD1. Germline assignment: CDR1 MNHEY and CDR2 SVGEGT. The CDR3 has 15 residues. V shed 5 bases, J shed 3 bases, and the junction held 4 bases outside the gene matches. The CDR3 loop is CASSGTGIANEKLFF. The CDR3 DNA sequence: TGTGCCAGCAGTGGGACAGGGATCGCTAATGAAAAACTGTTTTTT.

This clone was seen ten or more times. Written as DNA, the CDR3 is TGCGCCAGCAGCGACTCCGGACAGGGGGTCGAGCAGTACTTC. This translates into CASSDSGQGVEQYF. This chain links TRBV5-1 with TRBJ2-7; 10 bases align to TRBD1. The CDR3 is 14 amino acids. V shed 4 bases and J 6 bases; nucleotides not matched to a gene: 7. Germline CDR1 reads SGHRS; CDR2 reads YFSETQ.

The table lists this clone with a few counts. The chain is built from TRBV7-3 and TRBJ2-3, with 7 bases identical to TRBD2. The CDR3 runs 16 residues. Germline V gene lookup returns CDR1 SGHTA and CDR2 FQGTGA. V was clipped by 2 bases and J by 6 bases; unmatched bases: 11. CDR3 nucleotides: TGTGCCAGCAGCTTAGCGGGGAGGGTTAGTGGGGATACGCAGTATTTT. Residues: CASSLAGRVSGDTQYF.

This rearrangement joins TRBV7-9 to TRBJ1-4; D perhaps matches TRBD1 (5 bases). CDR3 length equals 15 residues. Germline loops: CDR1 SEHNR, CDR2 FQNEAQ (reference sequence). Trimming took off 3 bases at V and 8 bases at J, with 16 bases between the two ends. The CDR3 DNA sequence: TGTGCCAGCAGCTTCGCCCAGGGTGGTGGGGAAAAACTGTTTTTT. Amino acids: CASSFAQGGGEKLFF.

The chain carries TRBV7-9 and TRBJ2-4; 7 bases align to TRBD2. The CDR3 totals 18 residues. Germline V gene data show CDR1 as SEHNR and CDR2 as FQNEAQ (reference sequence). V was pared by 5 bases and J by 1 base, with 14 bases of the junction left unmatched. The CDR3 here is CASSRTPETGGAKNIQYF. CDR3 DNA sequence: TGTGCCAGCAGCCGCACCCCGGAGACCGGGGGGGCCAAAAACATTCAGTACTTC.

The chain carries TRBV9 and TRBJ2-5; 11 bases map to TRBD1. Germline lookup yields CDR1 SGDLS and CDR2 YYNGEE. The CDR3 spans 15 residues. The trim removed 4 bases at V and 3 bases at J, leaving 5 bases unmatched. The CDR3 DNA reads as TGTGCCAGCAGCTCATCGGGACAGGGGGAAGAGACCCAGTACTTC. Translated, it gives CASSSSGQGEETQYF.

The chain links TRBV6-5 to TRBJ2-5, with 9 bases fitting TRBD1. With 6 bases clipped from V and 4 bases from J, the junction kept 9 bases outside the gene matches. This CDR3 has 15 amino acids. Germline V gene lookup returns CDR1 MNHEY and CDR2 SVGAGI. CDR3 loop: CASSRTGTGTETQYF. DNA for the CDR3: TGTGCCAGCAGCCGCACCGGGACAGGGACAGAGACCCAGTACTTC.

The chain employs TRBV7-9 and TRBJ1-2; D possibly corresponds to TRBD1 (5 bases). The V and J ends lost 4 bases and 5 bases respectively, with 14 bases between them. The CDR3 sequence is 14 residues long. Germline V gives CDR1 SEHNR, CDR2 FQNEAQ (reference sequence). The CDR3 nucleotides are TGTGCCAGCAGCTACGAACAGGCGGTATATGGCTACACCTTC. Translation gives CASSYEQAVYGYTF.

The chain employs TRBV25-1 and TRBJ1-5; D possibly corresponds to TRBD1 (5 bases). From germline, CDR1 is MGHDK and CDR2 SYGVNS. This CDR3 is 14 amino acids long. CDR3 loop: CAKRGRGCNQPQHF. In DNA form, the CDR3 reads TGTGCTAAGCGGGGGAGAGGGTGCAATCAGCCCCAGCATTTT.

The chain couples TRBV5-1 to TRBJ1-5, with 7 positions matching TRBD1. The germline gives CDR1 SGHRS, CDR2 YFSETQ. CDR3 length equals 16 residues. The J segment lost 0 bases and the V segment lost 0 bases, leaving 3 bases of the junction unmatched. The CDR3 loop reads CASSLGTGDSNQPQHF. CDR3 bases: TGCGCCAGCAGCTTGGGGACAGGAGATAGCAATCAGCCCCAGCATTTT. Complete variable domain (other parts from reference TRBV5-1 and TRBJ1-5): KAGVTQTPRYLIKTRGQQVTLSCSPISGHRSVSWYQQTPGQGLQFLFEYFSETQRNKGNFPGRFSGRQFSNSRSEMNVSTLELGDSALYLCASSLGTGDSNQPQHFGDGTRLSIL.